The rows below give T cell receptor beta chains drawn from one sample of a study of glioma-infiltrating T cells after dendritic cell vaccination. The method was immunoSEQ multiplex PCR; TCRdb's version includes in-frame clones alone and lacks a portion of them. The sample shows 93,000 or so clones, roughly 79% of them seen only once. The specimen was blood, collected before dendritic cell vaccination. Receptor source: a human donor with glioblastoma. Each CDR3 is given with its conserved first and last residue. Fields, in order: D gene, clone size, J gene, V gene, CDR3 DNA, CDR3 protein. The D gene is left open where the match is weak. Not all rows give a size; the values are once, few, many and, for expanded clones, a class.

d_call: -
clone_size: -
j_call: TRBJ1-3
v_call: TRBV6-1
cdr3_nt: TGTGCCAGCAGTGTCCTCCTCACCATAACTTACTCTGGAAACACCATATATTTT
cdr3_aa: CASSVLLTITYSGNTIYF

d_call: TRBD2
clone_size: -
j_call: TRBJ2-3
v_call: TRBV7-2
cdr3_nt: TGTGCCAGCAGCATAGCGGGGGGTTCTAGCACAGATACGCAGTATTTT
cdr3_aa: CASSIAGGSSTDTQYF

d_call: -
clone_size: -
j_call: TRBJ1-1
v_call: TRBV7-2
cdr3_nt: TGTGCCAGCAGCTTGAATGGAGGCTACCCGAACACTGAAGCTTTCTTT
cdr3_aa: CASSLNGGYPNTEAFF

d_call: -
clone_size: -
j_call: TRBJ2-5
v_call: TRBV7-7
cdr3_nt: TGTGCTAGCAGCTTGGCGGAGGAAGAGACCCAGTACTTC
cdr3_aa: CASSLAEEETQYF

d_call: TRBD1
clone_size: -
j_call: TRBJ2-7
v_call: TRBV4-1
cdr3_nt: TGCGCCAGCAGCCAGCCGGGACAGACCTTTCGAGAGCAGTACTTC
cdr3_aa: CASSQPGQTFREQYF

d_call: -
clone_size: once
j_call: TRBJ1-5
v_call: TRBV19
cdr3_nt: TGTGCCAGTAGTATACGAGGGAATGGCAATCAGCCCCAGCATTTT
cdr3_aa: CASSIRGNGNQPQHF

d_call: TRBD1
clone_size: few
j_call: TRBJ2-7
v_call: TRBV7-2
cdr3_nt: TGTGCCAGCACCCCGGAGCCGGACAGGGCCAGCGAGCAGTACTTC
cdr3_aa: CASTPEPDRASEQYF

d_call: TRBD1
clone_size: -
j_call: TRBJ1-2
v_call: TRBV9
cdr3_nt: TGTGCCAGCAGCGAGACCGGGACAGGGCCTAACTATGGCTACACCTTC
cdr3_aa: CASSETGTGPNYGYTF

d_call: TRBD1
clone_size: -
j_call: TRBJ1-4
v_call: TRBV15
cdr3_nt: TGTGCCACCAGCGGGACAGGGGTCCGTGAAAAACTGTTTTTT
cdr3_aa: CATSGTGVREKLFF

d_call: TRBD2
clone_size: -
j_call: TRBJ2-7
v_call: TRBV18
cdr3_nt: TGTGCCAGCTCACCACCGGGGACTAGCGGGGGCTACGAGCAGTACTTC
cdr3_aa: CASSPPGTSGGYEQYF

d_call: -
clone_size: -
j_call: TRBJ2-7
v_call: TRBV27
cdr3_nt: TGTGCCAGCAGTATAATACCTGGTCTACCGTCCCACGAGCAGTACTTC
cdr3_aa: CASSIIPGLPSHEQYF

d_call: TRBD1
clone_size: few
j_call: TRBJ1-1
v_call: TRBV28
cdr3_nt: TGTGCCAGCAGTCTACGGGACAGGGGGCTCGACACTGAAGCTTTCTTT
cdr3_aa: CASSLRDRGLDTEAFF

d_call: -
clone_size: -
j_call: TRBJ1-2
v_call: TRBV10-1
cdr3_nt: TGCGCCAGCAGTGAGCCCCAGGGCAATTATGGCTACACCTTC
cdr3_aa: CASSEPQGNYGYTF

d_call: -
clone_size: -
j_call: TRBJ2-1
v_call: TRBV25-1
cdr3_nt: TGTGCCAGCAGTATGGACAGTTACAATGAGCAGTTCTTC
cdr3_aa: CASSMDSYNEQFF

d_call: TRBD1
clone_size: -
j_call: TRBJ2-7
v_call: TRBV5-1
cdr3_nt: TGCGCCAGCTTCCCGGGACAGGGGACGCCAATGGGGCTTCAGTACTCTGAGGGGAACTTC
cdr3_aa: CASFPGQGTPMGLQYSEGNF

d_call: -
clone_size: few
j_call: TRBJ1-3
v_call: TRBV6-5
cdr3_nt: TGTGCCAGCAGTCCCCAGGGAAACACCATATATTTT
cdr3_aa: CASSPQGNTIYF

d_call: TRBD1
clone_size: -
j_call: TRBJ2-5
v_call: TRBV5-4
cdr3_nt: TGTGCCAGCAGCTTGGTCGGACAGGAAGAGACCCAGTACTTC
cdr3_aa: CASSLVGQEETQYF

d_call: -
clone_size: -
j_call: TRBJ1-4
v_call: TRBV6-6
cdr3_nt: TGTGCCAGCAGCCTACCCCCGGACCGGGGTGAAAAACTGTTTTTT
cdr3_aa: CASSLPPDRGEKLFF

d_call: -
clone_size: -
j_call: TRBJ2-5
v_call: TRBV4-1
cdr3_nt: TGCGCCAGCAGCCCAAGATCACTGAACCAAGAGACCCAGTACTTC
cdr3_aa: CASSPRSLNQETQYF

d_call: TRBD1
clone_size: few
j_call: TRBJ1-5
v_call: TRBV30
cdr3_nt: TGTGCCTGGAGTGTACGACAGGGGTTTTATCAGCCCCAGCATTTT
cdr3_aa: CAWSVRQGFYQPQHF

d_call: TRBD1
clone_size: -
j_call: TRBJ1-2
v_call: TRBV6-5
cdr3_nt: TGTGCCAGCAGTCGCGGGACAGCTAACTATGGCTACACCTTC
cdr3_aa: CASSRGTANYGYTF

d_call: TRBD2
clone_size: -
j_call: TRBJ2-3
v_call: TRBV19
cdr3_nt: TGTGCCAGTAGTATCCTAGCGGGGGAGTGGGGGACAGATACGCAGTATTTT
cdr3_aa: CASSILAGEWGTDTQYF

d_call: -
clone_size: -
j_call: TRBJ1-2
v_call: TRBV19
cdr3_nt: TGTGCCAGTAGTATAGGGACGGGGGACTATGGCTACACCTTC
cdr3_aa: CASSIGTGDYGYTF

d_call: TRBD1
clone_size: -
j_call: TRBJ2-2
v_call: TRBV10-1
cdr3_nt: TGCGCCAGCTCCATGACAGGGCGTACCACCGGGGAGCTGTTTTTT
cdr3_aa: CASSMTGRTTGELFF

d_call: -
clone_size: -
j_call: TRBJ1-6
v_call: TRBV7-9
cdr3_nt: TGTGCCAGCAGCTTTTTAGGGGATCCGAATTCACCCCTCCACTTT
cdr3_aa: CASSFLGDPNSPLHF

d_call: TRBD1
clone_size: few
j_call: TRBJ1-4
v_call: TRBV7-9
cdr3_nt: TGTGCCAGCAGCGGCCGACAGGGAGGTAATGAAAAACTGTTTTTT
cdr3_aa: CASSGRQGGNEKLFF

d_call: -
clone_size: -
j_call: TRBJ2-2
v_call: TRBV7-8
cdr3_nt: TGTGCCAGCAGCTTAGTACCGAACGGCGGGGAGCTGTTTTTT
cdr3_aa: CASSLVPNGGELFF

d_call: TRBD1
clone_size: -
j_call: TRBJ2-2
v_call: TRBV27
cdr3_nt: TGTGCCAGCAAACGGACAGGGGGATATTCGGACACCGGGGAGCTGTTTTTT
cdr3_aa: CASKRTGGYSDTGELFF

d_call: -
clone_size: -
j_call: TRBJ2-7
v_call: TRBV27
cdr3_nt: TGTGCCAGCAGTTTGTGGAGCCCCGGGGAGAGGGACGAGCAGTACTTC
cdr3_aa: CASSLWSPGERDEQYF

d_call: TRBD1
clone_size: few
j_call: TRBJ2-7
v_call: TRBV19
cdr3_nt: TGTGCCAGCAGCCAAGGACAGGGAATTTCCTACGAGCAGTACTTC
cdr3_aa: CASSQGQGISYEQYF

d_call: TRBD1
clone_size: -
j_call: TRBJ2-5
v_call: TRBV7-8
cdr3_nt: TGTGCCAGCAGCATAGGGGACAGCCAAGAGACCCAGTACTTC
cdr3_aa: CASSIGDSQETQYF

d_call: -
clone_size: -
j_call: TRBJ2-5
v_call: TRBV10-1
cdr3_nt: TGCGCCAGCAGTTCCAGTAGCAGGGCCGAGACCCAGTACTTC
cdr3_aa: CASSSSSRAETQYF

d_call: -
clone_size: -
j_call: TRBJ2-5
v_call: TRBV25-1
cdr3_nt: TGTGCCAGCAGTGAGCTTATTGGGGGAGGCGAGACCCAGTACTTC
cdr3_aa: CASSELIGGGETQYF

d_call: -
clone_size: -
j_call: TRBJ1-2
v_call: TRBV5-1
cdr3_nt: TGCGCCAGCAGCCGTGCTGGGACTACGGTTTATGGCTACACCTTC
cdr3_aa: CASSRAGTTVYGYTF

d_call: -
clone_size: -
j_call: TRBJ2-3
v_call: TRBV7-9
cdr3_nt: TGTGCCAGCAGCTTCGGGGATACGCAGTATTTT
cdr3_aa: CASSFGDTQYF

d_call: -
clone_size: -
j_call: TRBJ1-6
v_call: TRBV7-2
cdr3_nt: TGTGCCAGCAGCTTAGCCCGGGGGGGGGAAGTTTCACCCCTCCACTTT
cdr3_aa: CASSLARGGEVSPLHF

d_call: TRBD2
clone_size: -
j_call: TRBJ2-1
v_call: TRBV5-1
cdr3_nt: TGCGCCAGCAGCCAGGACGCGGGGGGGCTAAATGAGCAGTTCTTC
cdr3_aa: CASSQDAGGLNEQFF

d_call: TRBD1
clone_size: once
j_call: TRBJ2-5
v_call: TRBV30
cdr3_nt: TGTGCCGCTCGACAGGGGGCTCATGAGACCCAGTACTTC
cdr3_aa: CAARQGAHETQYF

d_call: -
clone_size: -
j_call: TRBJ2-1
v_call: TRBV7-2
cdr3_nt: TGTGCCAGCAGCCCCCAAGCCCCCGAGGGGCAGTTCTTC
cdr3_aa: CASSPQAPEGQFF

d_call: -
clone_size: once
j_call: TRBJ1-1
v_call: TRBV6-5
cdr3_nt: TGTGCCAGCAGTAAGCCGGGATACCTATTGACTGAAGCTTTCTTT
cdr3_aa: CASSKPGYLLTEAFF

d_call: -
clone_size: -
j_call: TRBJ2-5
v_call: TRBV7-7
cdr3_nt: TGTGCTAGCAGCTTCGCACAGGGTCTAGAGACCCAGTACTTC
cdr3_aa: CASSFAQGLETQYF

d_call: -
clone_size: -
j_call: TRBJ1-1
v_call: TRBV9
cdr3_nt: TGTGCCAGCAGCGGCCGGACAGCGAATACTGAAGCTTTCTTT
cdr3_aa: CASSGRTANTEAFF

d_call: -
clone_size: -
j_call: TRBJ2-3
v_call: TRBV6-1
cdr3_nt: TGTGCCAGCAGTTTGGACAAATCCCGCACAGATACGCAGTATTTT
cdr3_aa: CASSLDKSRTDTQYF

d_call: TRBD2
clone_size: few
j_call: TRBJ2-2
v_call: TRBV13
cdr3_nt: TGTGCCAGCAGCATGGGACTATCAGACGGGGAGCTGTTTTTT
cdr3_aa: CASSMGLSDGELFF

d_call: -
clone_size: few
j_call: TRBJ2-5
v_call: TRBV5-6
cdr3_nt: TGTGCCAGCAGCTTGGTCGATGGGGGGGCGAGGATCCAAGAGACCCAGTACTTC
cdr3_aa: CASSLVDGGARIQETQYF

d_call: TRBD2
clone_size: -
j_call: TRBJ2-2
v_call: TRBV7-8
cdr3_nt: TGTGCCAGCAGCCCCATCCCCATAGCGGGGGGGAACACCGGGGAGCTGTTTTTT
cdr3_aa: CASSPIPIAGGNTGELFF

d_call: -
clone_size: -
j_call: TRBJ1-1
v_call: TRBV7-2
cdr3_nt: TGTGCCAGCAGCCAATACGGAGGGGAGGCAGCTTTCTTT
cdr3_aa: CASSQYGGEAAFF

d_call: -
clone_size: -
j_call: TRBJ1-3
v_call: TRBV30
cdr3_nt: TGTGCCTGGTTCCATGAGTTTGGAAACACCATATATTTT
cdr3_aa: CAWFHEFGNTIYF

d_call: TRBD1
clone_size: -
j_call: TRBJ1-4
v_call: TRBV6-6
cdr3_nt: TGTGCCAGCAGTGACACCGTCGACAGGGATAAACTGTTTTTT
cdr3_aa: CASSDTVDRDKLFF

d_call: -
clone_size: few
j_call: TRBJ1-2
v_call: TRBV7-2
cdr3_nt: TGTGCCAGCAGACTACAGGTTTCTTATGGCTACACCTTC
cdr3_aa: CASRLQVSYGYTF

d_call: TRBD1
clone_size: -
j_call: TRBJ1-1
v_call: TRBV4-1
cdr3_nt: TGCGCCAGCAGCCAAAACGGACAGGGGCAAGAAGCTTTCTTT
cdr3_aa: CASSQNGQGQEAFF

d_call: -
clone_size: -
j_call: TRBJ1-2
v_call: TRBV6-5
cdr3_nt: TGTGCCAGCACCAATGGACAGTTTGGCTACACCTTC
cdr3_aa: CASTNGQFGYTF

d_call: -
clone_size: -
j_call: TRBJ2-7
v_call: TRBV5-1
cdr3_nt: TGCGCCAGCAGCTTGGCGGGGGTAGACTACGAGCAGTACTTC
cdr3_aa: CASSLAGVDYEQYF

d_call: -
clone_size: -
j_call: TRBJ1-2
v_call: TRBV6-5
cdr3_nt: TGTGCCAGCAGTGAAGGGGAGCAGGGGCCACTCTTC
cdr3_aa: CASSEGEQGPLF

d_call: TRBD2
clone_size: few
j_call: TRBJ2-2
v_call: TRBV19
cdr3_nt: TGTGCCAGTAGTATAGATACACGCCCGGGACTAGCGGGGAACACCGGGGAGCTGTTTTTT
cdr3_aa: CASSIDTRPGLAGNTGELFF

d_call: -
clone_size: -
j_call: TRBJ2-5
v_call: TRBV4-1
cdr3_nt: TGCGCCAGCAGCCAAGAACGGGGGGCCTATGTTCAAGAGACCCAGTACTTC
cdr3_aa: CASSQERGAYVQETQYF

d_call: TRBD1
clone_size: few
j_call: TRBJ2-7
v_call: TRBV10-3
cdr3_nt: TGTGCCATCAGTGATCCGGGACAGGGGGCCTACGAGCAGTACTTC
cdr3_aa: CAISDPGQGAYEQYF

d_call: -
clone_size: -
j_call: TRBJ2-5
v_call: TRBV6-1
cdr3_nt: TGTGCCAGCAGTGAAACAGGGTGGGGGGGGCTGGAGACCCAGTACTTC
cdr3_aa: CASSETGWGGLETQYF

d_call: TRBD2
clone_size: -
j_call: TRBJ2-3
v_call: TRBV27
cdr3_nt: TGTGCCAGCAGTACGGGGACTAGCGGGGGGCGAAATACGCAGTATTTT
cdr3_aa: CASSTGTSGGRNTQYF